What follows are 32 T cell receptor beta chains derived from one specimen sequenced in a study of beta chain features in type 1 diabetes. For these TCRs, the target antigens are not known. Findings and limits, study-wide: Researchers report that Type 1 diabetes patients had moderately but significantly shorter TCRB CDR3s across all four CD4+ subsets.

The sequenced template was cDNA made from the entire isolated RNA. Produced via immunoSEQ multiplex PCR; TCRdb's table is partial and in-frame only. The table records 250,000 to 350,000 clones, roughly 13% of them present only once. Sequenced material: naive CD4+ T cells from blood. Receptors were obtained from a man between 25 and 39 years old with type 1 diabetes.

This clone was seen a handful of times. V gene TRBV9 combines with J gene TRBJ2-1, with 11 positions matching TRBD2. The germline V gene encodes CDR1 SGDLS and CDR2 YYNGEE. Trimming removed 0 bases from V and 0 bases from J; junction bases left unmatched: 5. CDR3 size: 18 residues. CDR3 bases: TGTGCCAGCAGCGTAGGACTAGCGGGATTTAGCTCCTACAATGAGCAGTTCTTC. It specifies CASSVGLAGFSSYNEQFF.

The chain carries TRBV7-2 and TRBJ2-3; D unclear. The V gene lost 3 bases and the J gene lost 0 bases, with 7 bases spanning the gap. The CDR3 length is 14 residues. Germline CDR1 SGHTA, CDR2 FQGNSA. CDR3 loop: CASSLLSSTDTQYF. The CDR3 DNA reads as TGTGCCAGCAGCTTGCTATCTAGCACAGATACGCAGTATTTT.

J is TRBJ2-2 and V is TRBV7-2; a possible D gene is TRBD2 (6 bases). The CDR3 consists of 14 residues. With 8 bases removed from V and 5 bases from J, the gap between germline ends came to 15 bases. Germline V gene sequence: CDR1 SGHTA, CDR2 FQGNSA. Here the CDR3 DNA reads TGTGCCAGCTCCCCCTGGGGGAGGACCGGGGAGCTGTTTTTT. Translated: CASSPWGRTGELFF.

The V gene is TRBV28, the J gene TRBJ2-7; 11 bases fit TRBD1. CDR1 is MDHEN, CDR2 SYDVKM, per germline. The ends lost 6 bases at V and 3 bases at J; junction bases unmatched: 4. CDR3 length equals 14 residues. CDR3 region: CASSEDRGLYEQYF. For the CDR3, the DNA is TGTGCCAGCAGCGAGGACAGGGGGCTCTACGAGCAGTACTTC.

CDR3 nucleotides: TGCGCCAGCAGCCAAGACAGCAGGGGGCGAAGATCGTTCTTC. This gives the protein CASSQDSRGRRSFF. This sequence joins TRBV4-3 and TRBJ2-1, with 8 bases fitting TRBD1. This CDR3 contains 14 residues. The germline V gene encodes CDR1 LGHNA and CDR2 YSLEER. V trimming: 0 bases; J trimming: 15 bases; junction bases outside the gene matches: 10.

The V call is TRBV6-6, the J call TRBJ1-5; D is perhaps TRBD1 (5 bases). CDR1 and CDR2 (germline): MNHNY, SVGAGI (reference sequence). The V end was cut by 0 bases, the J end by 7 bases, with 10 bases between. The CDR3 loop spans 14 amino acids. In nucleotides, the CDR3 is TGTGCCAGCAGTTACTCAAGGGGATCCCAGCCCCAGCATTTT. Protein product: CASSYSRGSQPQHF.

As DNA, the CDR3 is TGTGCCAGCACCCCTTGGCGGGGGATCACTTATGGCTACACCTTC. Protein: CASTPWRGITYGYTF. V and J are TRBV28 and TRBJ1-2; perhaps TRBD1 as D (5 bases). The V gene's germline CDR1 is MDHEN and CDR2 SYDVKM. This CDR3 comprises 15 residues. With 7 bases removed from V and 5 bases from J, the gap between germline ends came to 20 bases.

This clone was counted only a few times. The rearrangement links TRBV9 to TRBJ2-7, with 9 bases identical to TRBD1. With 0 bases clipped from V and 5 bases from J, the junction kept 6 bases outside the gene matches. CDR3 length: 15 residues. From germline, CDR1 is SGDLS and CDR2 YYNGEE. The CDR3 DNA is TGTGCCAGCAGCGTAGCGGGACAGGGATCCAACGAGCAGTACTTC. Translation gives CASSVAGQGSNEQYF.

This clone was detected a few times. The chain is built from TRBV7-2 and TRBJ2-5; 7 bases match TRBD1. CDR3 size: 14 residues. The germline V gene has CDR1 SGHTA and CDR2 FQGNSA. V was clipped by 4 bases and J by 2 bases; unmatched bases: 4. DNA of the CDR3: TGTGCCAGCAGCTCGACAGGGACACAAGAGACCCAGTACTTC. Residues: CASSSTGTQETQYF.

In its sample, this clone was seen a few times. The chain uses TRBV28 and TRBJ2-1, with D possibly TRBD2 on 5 matching bases. The V end lost 7 bases, the J end lost 8 bases, and 15 bases lay between the germline ends. The CDR3 is 13 residues long. CDR1 and CDR2 (germline): MDHEN, SYDVKM. The CDR3 bases are TGTGCCAGCAAAGAGGGAAGGATCGATGAGCAGTTCTTC. Translated: CASKEGRIDEQFF.

This clone was seen only a few times. The chain employs TRBV29-1 and TRBJ1-1, with TRBD1 identical over 8 bases. This CDR3 contains 12 residues. Looked up from germline, CDR1 is SQVTM and CDR2 is ANQGSEA. V shed 6 bases, J shed 3 bases, and the junction held 3 bases outside the gene matches. CDR3 DNA: TGCAGCGTACAGGGGGGAGACACTGAAGCTTTCTTT. The encoded protein is CSVQGGDTEAFF.

The rearrangement joins TRBV18 to TRBJ2-3; no definite D call. V lost 5 bases to trimming and J lost 1 base, with 10 bases between them. This CDR3 comprises 14 residues. Germline V gives CDR1 KGHSH, CDR2 LQKENI. CDR3 amino acids: CASSGAPGTDTQYF. DNA for the CDR3: TGTGCCAGCTCAGGAGCCCCGGGCACAGATACGCAGTATTTT. The variable domain in full, completed from reference TRBV18 and TRBJ2-3, reads NAGVMQNPRHLVRRRGQEARLRCSPMKGHSHVYWYRQLPEEGLKFMVYLQKENIIDESGMPKERFSAEFPKEGPSILRIQQVVRGDSAAYFCASSGAPGTDTQYFGPGTRLTVL.

CDR3 DNA sequence: TGTGCCAGCAGCTTGGTGGCTAGCCACAATGAGCAGTTCTTC. Encoded protein: CASSLVASHNEQFF. The gene calls are TRBV5-4 and TRBJ2-1; D is possibly TRBD2 (5 bases). Per the germline V gene, CDR1 is SGHNT and CDR2 is YYREEE (reference sequence). Trimming stripped 0 bases from V and 5 bases from J, with 9 bases between. This CDR3 has 14 residues.

The chain is built from TRBV6-1 and TRBJ2-1; 8 nucleotides match TRBD2. V lost 6 bases and J lost 8; bases outside the gene matches: 9. CDR3 length: 14 amino acids. The V gene's germline CDR1 is MNHNS and CDR2 SASEGT. The CDR3 sequence: CASSVGTSTDEQFF. The CDR3 DNA reads as TGTGCCAGCAGCGTCGGGACTAGTACAGATGAGCAGTTCTTC.

This clone occurred a few times. The chain recombines TRBV15 with TRBJ2-7, with 7 bases that match TRBD2. The CDR3 spans 17 residues. The ends lost 2 bases at V and 0 bases at J; junction bases unmatched: 10. The V gene's germline CDR1 is LNHNV and CDR2 YYDKDF (reference sequence). CDR3 residues: CATSRKPPGLHSYEQYF. The CDR3, as DNA: TGTGCCACCAGCAGAAAGCCACCGGGACTACACTCCTACGAGCAGTACTTC.

This clone was detected once. The V and J genes are TRBV19 and TRBJ2-5; 11 positions agree with TRBD2. Losses at the gene ends were 5 bases for V and 4 bases for J; bases not matched to a gene: 9. The V gene's germline CDR1 is LNHDA and CDR2 SQIVND (reference sequence). This CDR3 is built from 16 residues. The CDR3 is CASSVLSGRARETQYF. The CDR3 coding sequence is TGTGCCAGTAGTGTGCTTAGCGGGAGGGCCAGAGAGACCCAGTACTTC.

In this sample, this clone turned up a few times. The chain's CDR3 is CASSQGHRSYGYTF. The CDR3 bases are TGTGCCAGCAGCCAGGGACACCGGAGCTATGGCTACACCTTC. The chain has TRBV7-2 and TRBJ1-2, with a weak D call TRBD1 (6 bases). The V end lost 5 bases, the J end lost 4 bases, and 14 bases lay between the germline ends. The CDR3 spans 14 residues. Per the germline V gene, CDR1 is SGHTA and CDR2 is FQGNSA.

The genes are TRBV15 and TRBJ1-2; D is perhaps TRBD1 (5 bases). V gave up 1 base and J gave up 2 bases, with 11 bases separating them. There are 15 residues in the CDR3. CDR1 and CDR2 (germline): LNHNV, YYDKDF (reference sequence). The CDR3 loop reads CATSRGFGGNYGYTF. CDR3 in DNA: TGTGCCACCAGCAGAGGATTCGGGGGAAACTATGGCTACACCTTC.

This clone was observed a few times. The chain couples TRBV7-6 to TRBJ2-5, with 9 bases that match TRBD2. V shed 1 base and J 1 base; nucleotides not matched to a gene: 4. The CDR3 extends over 16 amino acids. Germline V CDR1 and CDR2: SGHVS, FNYEAQ. This chain's CDR3 is CASSLGTSGSQETQYF. In DNA, the CDR3 is TGTGCCAGCAGCTTAGGCACTAGCGGGTCCCAAGAGACCCAGTACTTC.

The V gene is TRBV7-3, the J gene TRBJ2-1; 9 bases fit TRBD2. Germline V gene sequence: CDR1 SGHTA, CDR2 FQGTGA. CDR3 length equals 16 residues. The J segment lost 8 bases and the V segment lost 5 bases, leaving 13 bases of the junction unmatched. The CDR3 here is CASSPDSGSRGHEQFF. The CDR3 bases are TGTGCCAGCAGCCCGGATAGCGGGAGTCGGGGCCATGAGCAGTTCTTC.

This clone was recorded once. J is TRBJ2-3 and V is TRBV30, with TRBD2 matching 10 bases. Germline CDR1 is GTSNPN and CDR2 is SVGIG (reference sequence). This CDR3 is built from 16 residues. Trimming at V came to 3 bases and at J to 8 bases, leaving 14 bases not matched to a gene. The CDR3 coding sequence is TGTGCCTGGAGAAAGGCCGAAGCGGGAGGGCGGGGTACGCAGTATTTT. Encoded protein: CAWRKAEAGGRGTQYF. Full variable domain (remainder filled in from reference TRBV30 and TRBJ2-3): SQTIHQWPATLVQPVGSPLSLECTVEGTSNPNLYWYRQAAGRGLQLLFYSVGIGQISSEVPQNLSASRPQDRQFILSSKKLLLSDSGFYLCAWRKAEAGGRGTQYFGPGTRLTVL.

This clone was counted only a few times. The rearrangement joins TRBV7-9 to TRBJ2-1; 7 nucleotides line up with TRBD1. Germline V gives CDR1 SEHNR, CDR2 FQNEAQ (reference sequence). The CDR3 runs 16 residues. After removal of 4 bases from V and 0 bases from J, the junction contained 6 bases not matched to a gene. Written as DNA, the CDR3 is TGTGCCAGCAGCTCCTTAGACAGGGACTCCTACAATGAGCAGTTCTTC. Protein product: CASSSLDRDSYNEQFF.

This clone has just a few counts. This rearrangement joins TRBV18 to TRBJ1-1, with D tentatively TRBD1 (6 bases). Germline assignment: CDR1 KGHSH and CDR2 LQKENI. Deletions cut 5 bases from V and 2 bases from J, with 12 bases between. There are 14 residues in the CDR3. Here the CDR3 DNA reads TGTGCCAGCTCATTGGGAGGGGGTAACACTGAAGCTTTCTTT. This sequence encodes CASSLGGGNTEAFF.

The V call is TRBV11-2, the J call TRBJ2-4; 9 bases match TRBD1. CDR1 and CDR2 (germline): SGHAT, FQNNGV. V lost 5 bases, J lost 8 bases, and 7 bases stayed unmatched. The CDR3 contains 14 residues. The CDR3 here is CASSRPRDRDIQYF. The CDR3 DNA reads TGTGCCAGCAGCCGCCCCAGGGACAGGGACATTCAGTACTTC.

This chain connects TRBV28 to TRBJ2-3; D might be TRBD2 (5 bases). The V and J ends lost 7 bases and 8 bases respectively, with 10 bases between them. The germline CDR1 and CDR2 sequences are MDHEN and SYDVKM. The CDR3 covers 11 residues. CDR3 in amino acids: CASIGERTQYF. CDR3 bases: TGTGCCAGCATCGGGGAGCGTACGCAGTATTTT.

This clone has just a few counts. V gene TRBV19 combines with J gene TRBJ1-5; D unresolved. The length of the CDR3 is 14 residues. V was trimmed by 5 bases and J by 5 bases, leaving 13 bases between them. The germline CDR1 and CDR2 sequences are LNHDA and SQIVND (reference sequence). CDR3 nucleotide sequence: TGTGCCAGTAGTTTAGGGCTTTCCGATCAGCCCCAGCATTTT. Translation: CASSLGLSDQPQHF.

The rearrangement joins TRBV5-1 to TRBJ1-2; TRBD1 might be the D (6 bases). Trimming pared 2 bases from V and 3 bases from J, leaving 8 bases between. The CDR3 is 13 residues long. Germline V lookup: CDR1 SGHRS, CDR2 YFSETQ. The CDR3 coding sequence is TGCGCCAGCAGCTTACGGACAGACTATGGCTACACCTTC. Translation gives CASSLRTDYGYTF.

This clone was detected a few times. The chain links TRBV5-1 to TRBJ2-7; unclear D gene. V was shortened by 4 bases and J by 0 bases, with 8 bases between the two germline ends. CDR3 length equals 13 residues. The V gene's germline CDR1 is SGHRS and CDR2 YFSETQ. CDR3 DNA: TGCGCCAGCAGCGACCCTAGCTCCTACGAGCAGTACTTC. Its translation: CASSDPSSYEQYF.

This chain's CDR3 is CSLTSGYEQYF. Here the CDR3 DNA reads TGCAGTTTGACTAGCGGCTACGAGCAGTACTTC. This chain uses TRBV20-1 with TRBJ2-7; 9 bases line up with TRBD2. CDR1 and CDR2 (germline): DFQATT, SNEGSKA (reference sequence). The length of the CDR3 is 11 residues. The trim removed 8 bases at V and 3 bases at J, leaving 2 bases unmatched.

This clone showed up just a few times. The chain couples TRBV16 to TRBJ2-1; 7 nucleotides agree with TRBD1. The CDR3 runs to 14 residues. Germline-derived CDR1 and CDR2 are KGHSY and FQNENV. With 1 base clipped from V and 5 bases from J, the junction kept 2 bases outside the gene matches. CDR3 bases: TGTGCCAGCAGCCAATGGACAGGAGACAATGAGCAGTTCTTC. It yields the protein CASSQWTGDNEQFF.

This clone has only a few counts. This chain links TRBV11-1 with TRBJ1-5, with D hard to call. Germline V CDR1 and CDR2: SGHAT, FQDESV (reference sequence). Trimming removed 5 bases from V and 5 bases from J, with 10 bases in between. CDR3 size: 13 residues. The CDR3 DNA is TGTGCCAGCAGCCGCGGGAAGGATCAGCCCCAGCATTTT. It encodes CASSRGKDQPQHF. The variable domain in full, completed from reference TRBV11-1 and TRBJ1-5, reads EAEVAQSPRYKITEKSQAVAFWCDPISGHATLYWYRQILGQGPELLVQFQDESVVDDSQLPKDRFSAERLKGVDSTLKIQPAELGDSAMYLCASSRGKDQPQHFGDGTRLSIL.

The chain uses TRBV29-1 and TRBJ1-1; no clear D gene. CDR3 length equals 13 residues. V lost 4 bases and J 2 bases, leaving 11 bases between the germline ends. Germline CDR1 SQVTM, CDR2 ANQGSEA. In nucleotides, the CDR3 is TGCAGCGTTGCTGTGACACTCAACACTGAAGCTTTCTTT. Translated: CSVAVTLNTEAFF.